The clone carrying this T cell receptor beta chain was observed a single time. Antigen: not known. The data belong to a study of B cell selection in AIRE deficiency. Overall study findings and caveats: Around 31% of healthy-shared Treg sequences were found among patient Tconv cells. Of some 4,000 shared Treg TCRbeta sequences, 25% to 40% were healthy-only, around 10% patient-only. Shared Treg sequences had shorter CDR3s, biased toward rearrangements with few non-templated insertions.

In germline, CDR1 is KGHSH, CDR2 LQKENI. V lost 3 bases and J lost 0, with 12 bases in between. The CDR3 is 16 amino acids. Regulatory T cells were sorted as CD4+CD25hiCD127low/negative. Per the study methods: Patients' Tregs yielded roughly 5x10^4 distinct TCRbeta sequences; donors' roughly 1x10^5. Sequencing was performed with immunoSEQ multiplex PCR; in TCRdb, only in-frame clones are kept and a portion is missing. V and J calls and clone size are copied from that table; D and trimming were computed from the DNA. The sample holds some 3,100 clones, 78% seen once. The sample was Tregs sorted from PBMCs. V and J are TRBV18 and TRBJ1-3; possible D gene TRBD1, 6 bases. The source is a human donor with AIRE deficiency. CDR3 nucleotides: TGTGCCAGCTCACCGGACAGAACCCTCTCTGGAAACACCATATATTTT. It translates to CASSPDRTLSGNTIYF.